A selection of T cell receptor beta chains follows, all from one sample in a study of tissue T cells after allogeneic stem cell transplantation. TCRdb's copy holds only in-frame clones and misses some; the assay was immunoSEQ multiplex PCR. The data contain about 9,400 clones, over 50% of them singletons. Sequenced here: tissue from the stomach, sampled at autopsy. These receptors came from a male donor at least 60 years old with lung cancer. The CDR3 runs from the conserved cysteine through the conserved F or W. Fields, in order: V gene, J gene, clone size, D gene, CDR3 DNA, CDR3 protein. The D gene is left open where the match is weak. Clone size is not always given. Where it is, it says once, few, many or a class for expanded clones.

>TRBV20-1|TRBJ2-7|-|-
TGCAGTGCTAGAGATCGGTGGGAGCAGTACTTC
CSARDRWEQYF
>TRBV4-3|TRBJ1-6|few|-
TGCGCCAGCAGCCAAGATACCGGTTCCTATAATTCACCCCTCCACTTT
CASSQDTGSYNSPLHF
>TRBV7-3|TRBJ2-3|-|TRBD1
TGTGCCAGCAGCTTAACGGGACAGATCACAGATACGCAGTATTTT
CASSLTGQITDTQYF
>TRBV6-5|TRBJ1-1|few|-
TGTGCCAGCCGAAGGGGGGGCACTGAAGCTTTCTTT
CASRRGGTEAFF
>TRBV6-6|TRBJ2-1|-|TRBD2
TGTGCCAGCAGCCTAGCGGGAGTACGCAATGAGCAGTTCTTC
CASSLAGVRNEQFF
>TRBV4-3|TRBJ2-4|-|-
TGCGCCAGCAGCCAAGATCAACAGGGCGGGAACATTCAGTACTTC
CASSQDQQGGNIQYF
>TRBV6-4|TRBJ1-1|-|-
TGTGCCAGCAGTGACAGATACGCTTTCTTT
CASSDRYAFF
>TRBV3-1/TRBV3-2|TRBJ2-3|-|-
TGTGCCAGCAGCTGGTATAAAGATACGCAGTATTTT
CASSWYKDTQYF
>TRBV18|TRBJ2-5|few|TRBD2
TGTGCCAGCTCACCACCGACTAGCCGGGAGACCCAGTACTTC
CASSPPTSRETQYF
>TRBV28|TRBJ2-1|-|-
TGTGCCAGCAGTTTGTTCCGGCTTACGGATGAGCAGTTCTTC
CASSLFRLTDEQFF
>TRBV7-8|TRBJ1-6|-|TRBD1
TGTGCCAGCAGCTTAAGGACAGGGTCCTCACCCCTCCACTTT
CASSLRTGSSPLHF
>TRBV19|TRBJ1-5|-|-
TGTGCCAGTAGTTTCAATAGCAATCAGCCCCAGCATTTT
CASSFNSNQPQHF
>TRBV11-2|TRBJ2-6|-|-
TGTGCCAGCAGCTTACAGGGGGGGGCTGGGGCCAACGTCCTGACTTTC
CASSLQGGAGANVLTF
>TRBV18|TRBJ2-7|-|TRBD1
TGTGCCAGCTCACCTGGGATGGGACAGGACTACGAGCAGTACTTC
CASSPGMGQDYEQYF
>TRBV5-6|TRBJ1-3|-|-
TGTGCCAGCAGCCGGGACGGAAACACCATATATTTT
CASSRDGNTIYF
>TRBV11-2|TRBJ1-3|-|-
TGTGCCAGCAGCTTGGCAGGGACGGCAAACACCATATATTTT
CASSLAGTANTIYF
>TRBV5-6|TRBJ2-3|-|TRBD2
TGTGCCAGCAGCTTGGGGCTAGCGGGGTCAGTGTATTTT
CASSLGLAGSVYF
>TRBV11-3|TRBJ2-2|-|-
TGTGCCAGCAGCCTAGACAGAAACACCGGGGAGCTGTTTTTT
CASSLDRNTGELFF
>TRBV11-2|TRBJ2-5|-|-
TGTGCCAGCAGCGTACCGGGACTGACCCAAGAGACCCAGTACTTC
CASSVPGLTQETQYF
>TRBV5-8|TRBJ2-2|-|-
TGTGCCAGCAGCTATCCCGGGATCCGGAGCACCGGGGAGCTGTTTTTT
CASSYPGIRSTGELFF
>TRBV5-6|TRBJ1-3|-|-
TGTGCCAGCAGCTTGGTCTCTGGAAACACCATATATTTT
CASSLVSGNTIYF
>TRBV30|TRBJ2-5|-|TRBD1
TGTGCCTGGGAGAGGGGGCTAGGGGAGACCCAGTACTTC
CAWERGLGETQYF
>TRBV9|TRBJ2-1|-|TRBD1
TGTGCCAGCAGCTCGGGACAGGGCTCCTACAATGAGCAGTTCTTC
CASSSGQGSYNEQFF
>TRBV7-9|TRBJ1-1|few|-
TGTGCCAGCAGCTCGGGGACAAATCGGGACACTGAAGCTTTCTTT
CASSSGTNRDTEAFF
>TRBV11-2|TRBJ2-3|-|TRBD2
TGTGCCAGCAGCCCCTCCCGGACTAGCGGTAGCACAGATACGCAGTATTTT
CASSPSRTSGSTDTQYF
>TRBV5-1|TRBJ2-3|-|TRBD2
TGCGCCAGCAGTCTGGGAGGGACTAGCGGGACAGATACGCAGTATTTT
CASSLGGTSGTDTQYF
>TRBV3-1/TRBV3-2|TRBJ2-6|-|TRBD2
TGTGCCAGCAGCCCTAGCGGGAGAGCTGCCTCTGGGGCCAACGTCCTGACTTTC
CASSPSGRAASGANVLTF
>TRBV6-2/TRBV6-3|TRBJ2-5|-|-
TGTGCCAGCAGCCTGGACGAGAAAGAGACCCAGTACTTC
CASSLDEKETQYF
>TRBV6-2/TRBV6-3|TRBJ2-7|-|-
TGTGCCAGCAGTACCCTCGGGGTCTCCTACGAGCAGTACTTC
CASSTLGVSYEQYF
>TRBV7-9|TRBJ2-3|-|TRBD2
TGTGCCAGCGGGGGACTAGCGGGGATGGCAGATACGCAGTATTTT
CASGGLAGMADTQYF
>TRBV29-1|TRBJ1-3|once|TRBD1
TGCAGCGTTGGTGACAGGGGATCTGGAAACACCATATATTTT
CSVGDRGSGNTIYF